Below are 25 T cell receptor beta chains sequenced from a single sample in a study of tumor and adjacent non-tumor tissue in lung cancer. This sample's RNA came from whole unsorted tissue. This non-tumor lung sample came from over 3 cm beyond the tumor edge. TCRbeta libraries were built with three rounds of nested PCR, modified from ARM-PCR. A single record per CDR3 protein comes from TCRdb applying MiXCR to the multiplex PCR reads. The sample has 100,000 or so distinct CDR3 sequences; more than 55% are singletons. Material: distant non-tumor lung tissue. The receptors shown here come from a young man with non-small cell lung cancer.

As for this clonotype: It may be a read error: a sequence one base away is much more abundant. The chain carries TRBV29-1 and TRBJ1-4; D is uncertain. Germline loops: CDR1 SQVTM, CDR2 ANQGSEA. This CDR3 is 15 amino acids long. The CDR3 sequence is CSFEASHGRDEKLFF. The CDR3 coding sequence is TGCAGCTTTGAGGCCTCCCATGGACGGGATGAAAAACTGTTTTTT.

V and J are TRBV4-1 and TRBJ2-3; maybe TRBD1 (6 bases). The J call may be incorrect, as the DNA end agrees better with TRBJ1-5. The length of the CDR3 is 15 residues. Germline V gives CDR1 MGHRA, CDR2 YSYEKL. As DNA, the CDR3 is TGCGCCAGCAGCGGGGGGGCGGGGATCGCAGATACGCAGCATTTT. This codes for CASSGGAGIADTQHF.

This clonotype appeared many times. This chain uses TRBV6-5 with TRBJ2-5; D is perhaps TRBD1 (5 bases). Germline V gene lookup returns CDR1 MNHEY and CDR2 SVGAGI. This CDR3 region has 14 residues. V was clipped by 6 bases and J by 0 bases, with 11 bases between them. The CDR3 loop reads CASRGRGYQETQYF. The CDR3 DNA is TGTGCCAGCAGAGGAAGGGGATACCAAGAGACCCAGTACTTC.

Comments on this clonotype: This CDR3 fails to terminate in the conserved phenylalanine or tryptophan, so it likely reflects a read error. The rearrangement links TRBV11-2 to TRBJ2-6; D gene ambiguous. This CDR3 is built from 15 residues. The germline V gene has CDR1 SGHAT and CDR2 FQNNGV. CDR3 region: CASTLGSSGANVLTI. In DNA form, the CDR3 reads TGTGCGAGCACATTAGGAAGCTCTGGGGCCAACGTCCTGACTATC.

The chain recombines TRBV11-2 with TRBJ2-1, with 7 bases lining up with TRBD2. The CDR3 has 15 amino acids. Trimming removed 0 bases from V and 11 bases from J; junction bases left unmatched: 10. Germline V CDR1 and CDR2: SGHAT, FQNNGV. The CDR3 nucleotides are TGTGCCAGCAGCTTAGATATGGTCGGGAGGACCCAGCAGTTCTTC. It codes for CASSLDMVGRTQQFF.

V usage is TRBV20-1 and J usage is TRBJ2-1; TRBD1 or TRBD2 may be the D gene (5 bases each). CDR1 and CDR2 (germline): DFQATT, SNEGSKA (reference sequence). V was pared by 6 bases and J by 4 bases, with 16 bases between. This CDR3 comprises 14 residues. The CDR3 coding sequence is TGCAGTGCCCTCCCGGGACGAGAGTACAATGAGCAGTTCTTC. Protein: CSALPGREYNEQFF.

The chain recombines TRBV10-2 with TRBJ2-7; tentatively, D is TRBD2 (6 bases). Looked up from germline, CDR1 is WSHSY and CDR2 is SAAADI. V shed 0 bases and J shed 9 bases, with 18 bases lying between them. CDR3 length: 15 residues. CDR3 DNA: TGCGCCAGCAGTGAGTCTGTTAGCGGAGCCCAGGGGCAGTACTTC. It encodes CASSESVSGAQGQYF.

In regard to this clonotype: Compared with germline, one end of the junction differs, possibly owing to a read error. This sequence joins TRBV29-1 and TRBJ1-1; weak D call: TRBD1 (6 bases). Looked up from germline, CDR1 is SQVTM and CDR2 is ANQGSEA. The CDR3 is 15 residues long. In nucleotides, the CDR3 is TGCAGCATTGACTCCGGGGGCGAGATGAACACTGAAGTTTTCTTT. Its protein product is CSIDSGGEMNTEVFF.

The chain couples TRBV6-1 to TRBJ2-1; either TRBD1 or TRBD2 may supply D (5 bases each). Germline-derived CDR1 and CDR2 are MNHNS and SASEGT. The length of the CDR3 is 13 residues. Trimming shortened V by 4 bases and J by 10 bases, and 14 bases separated the two germline ends. The CDR3, as DNA: TGTGCCAGCAGTGGAGGGCCCTGGGGGGAGCAGTTCTTC. Protein product: CASSGGPWGEQFF.

Points on this clonotype: The junction shows a germline mismatch at one end, possibly a read error. V and J are TRBV10-2 and TRBJ2-1, with TRBD2 as a possible D gene (6 bases). The CDR3 has 14 residues. CDR1 is WSHSY and CDR2 is SAAADI in the germline V gene. Here the CDR3 reads CASSWSGLYNEQFF. The CDR3 DNA reads as TGCGCCAGCAGTTGGAGCGGACTATACAATGAGCAATTCTTC.

The chain combines TRBV5-4 with TRBJ2-7; tentative D call: TRBD2 (5 bases). Looked up from germline, CDR1 is SGHNT and CDR2 is YYREEE (reference sequence). This CDR3 region has 15 residues. With 4 bases removed from V and 7 bases from J, the gap between germline ends came to 21 bases. As DNA, the CDR3 is TGTGCCAGCAGCCGAACTACGGGAAGGCCATTGGAGCAGTACTTC. Protein sequence: CASSRTTGRPLEQYF.

For this clonotype: At one end the junction does not follow the germline gene, possibly because of a read error. This chain connects TRBV11-2 to TRBJ2-7, with D possibly called TRBD1 or TRBD2 (5 bases each). The CDR3 is 15 residues long. Looked up from germline, CDR1 is SGHAT and CDR2 is FQNNGV. CDR3 in DNA: TGTGCCAGTACTCTTGGGGGTGCGATGTCCTACGAGCAGTATTTC. Amino acids: CASTLGGAMSYEQYF.

In this sample, this clonotype is medium-sized (0.01 to 0.1%). The rearrangement uses TRBV11-3 and TRBJ2-5; D is unresolved. This CDR3 is built from 14 residues. V lost 3 bases and J 3 bases, leaving 11 bases between the germline ends. Germline V lookup: CDR1 SGHNT, CDR2 YENEEA. The CDR3 spells CASSLTLTKETQYF. CDR3 DNA: TGTGCCAGCAGCTTGACACTTACCAAAGAGACCCAGTACTTC.

This clonotype was recorded many times. The chain joins TRBV11-3 to TRBJ1-1; D gene unclear. Per germline, CDR1 SGHNT and CDR2 YENEEA. Trimming took off 4 bases at V and 4 bases at J, with 10 bases between the two ends. The CDR3 has 13 residues. CDR3: CASSSIPSTEAFF. The CDR3 DNA follows: TGTGCCAGCAGCTCAATCCCGTCCACTGAAGCTTTCTTT.

About this clonotype: A read error is possible here, since a much larger clone lies one base away. V usage is TRBV5-5 and J usage is TRBJ1-5, with D possibly matching TRBD1 (5 bases). This CDR3 region has 15 residues. Germline V gives CDR1 SGHKS, CDR2 YYEKEE (reference sequence). CDR3 sequence: CASSLGVYSKQPQHF. As DNA, the CDR3 is TGTGCCAGCAGCTTAGGGGTATATAGCAAACAGCCCCAGCATTTT.

The rearrangement joins TRBV20-1 to TRBJ2-2; 7 bases align to TRBD1. Germline CDR1 is DFQATT and CDR2 is SNEGSKA (reference sequence). V lost 0 bases and J lost 12; bases outside the gene matches: 16. The CDR3 has 16 amino acids. The CDR3 nucleotides are TGCAGTGCTAGAGATAATACCCAGGGGGAAACAGGGAAGCTGTTTTTT. This encodes CSARDNTQGETGKLFF.

This sequence joins TRBV12-3 or TRBV12-4 and TRBJ2-7, with D possibly TRBD2 on 6 matching bases. CDR3 length: 14 amino acids. V gave up 0 bases and J gave up 4 bases, with 10 bases separating them. As DNA, the CDR3 is TGTGCCAGCAGTTTAGCACGGGGGAAGTACGAGCAGTACTTC. Residues: CASSLARGKYEQYF.

The chain couples TRBV11-2 to TRBJ2-7; D is undetermined. The germline gives CDR1 SGHAT, CDR2 FQNNGV. The V end was cut by 1 base, the J end by 5 bases, with 9 bases between. The CDR3 is made up of 13 amino acids. CDR3: CASSLGPPNEQYF. CDR3 bases: TGTGCCAGCAGCTTAGGGCCTCCTAACGAGCAGTACTTC.

Comment on this clonotype: A much larger clonotype is one base distant, so this may be a read error. The CDR3 loop is CASSPGPGAPGNTIYF. The CDR3 DNA reads TGCGCCAGCAGCCCGGGCCCCGGGGCACCTGGAAACACCATATATTTT. The rearrangement joins TRBV4-1 to TRBJ1-3; tentative D call: TRBD1 (5 bases). Germline-derived CDR1 and CDR2 are MGHRA and YSYEKL. The CDR3 length is 16 residues. V lost 4 bases to trimming and J lost 2 bases, with 15 bases between them.

This clonotype appeared many times. J is TRBJ2-5 and V is TRBV4-3; no reliable D call. V lost 0 bases and J lost 3, with 11 bases in between. This CDR3 has 15 residues. Germline V gene data show CDR1 as LGHNA and CDR2 as YSLEER. CDR3 coding DNA: TGCGCCAGCAGCCAAGAGGGCGAGCCGGAAGAGACCCAGTACTTC. This sequence encodes CASSQEGEPEETQYF.

As regards this clonotype: Its ends do not fully match the called genes, so a read error is possible. This chain connects TRBV29-1 to TRBJ1-2; 8 bases are a match to TRBD1. The CDR3 totals 14 residues. Germline V CDR1 and CDR2: SQVTM, ANQGSEA. The CDR3 DNA is TGCAGCGTTGAAGATCGGTACGGACAGGGTAGCTACCCATTC. It translates to CSVEDRYGQGSYPF.

This clonotype was recorded a few times. The rearrangement links TRBV19 to TRBJ1-1; no clear D. The CDR3 length is 12 residues. Germline CDR1 LNHDA, CDR2 SQIVND (reference sequence). The ends were cut back, 3 bases at V and 6 bases at J, with 8 bases in the middle. The CDR3 loop is CASSIYSAEAFF. CDR3 bases: TGTGCCAGTAGTATCTACAGCGCTGAAGCTTTCTTT.

The chain has TRBV20-1 and TRBJ1-1; D not resolved. The CDR3 has 11 residues. Trimming shortened V by 6 bases and J by 5 bases, and 10 bases separated the two germline ends. Germline assignment: CDR1 DFQATT and CDR2 SNEGSKA (reference sequence). CDR3 sequence: CSAEEKTEAFF. The CDR3, as DNA: TGCAGTGCAGAGGAAAAGACTGAAGCTTTCTTT.

This sequence joins TRBV7-8 and TRBJ2-3; 10 positions agree with TRBD2. With V trimmed by 7 bases and J by 8 bases, 15 bases remained unmatched. CDR3 length: 16 amino acids. The germline gives CDR1 SGHVS, CDR2 FQNEAQ. The CDR3 protein is CASKPRTSGIPGTQYF. CDR3 DNA: TGTGCCAGCAAACCCAGGACTAGCGGCATTCCAGGTACGCAGTATTTT.

With respect to this clonotype: At one end the junction does not follow the germline gene, possibly because of a read error. The chain carries TRBV4-1 and TRBJ2-7; D is unresolved. The CDR3 is 16 residues long. The germline V gene encodes CDR1 MGHRA and CDR2 YSYEKL. The CDR3 region is CASNQDETGGTYEQYF. The CDR3 DNA reads as TGCGCCAGCAACCAAGATGAGACGGGTGGTACATACGAGCAGTACTTC.